Below, one T cell receptor (beta chain) is given with its context. Which antigen it targets is not known. A read error may account for a junction end that differs from germline. This specimen comes from a study of blood T cells in healthy people across ages (dated by TCRdb to between 2015 and 2017). With respect to the entire study: In model experiments, template switching captured roughly one uniquely barcoded TCR beta cDNA molecule for every two T cells. Two additional independent replicas of 1 million unique cDNA reads from the same blood draw were analyzed for two donors (one aged 18 to 30 and one aged 80 or older). To avoid experimental bias, donors of different ages were distributed randomly across sequencing lanes. Four age groups were formed from the donors: young (average roughly 16 years), middle-aged (less than 40), aged (62) and long-lived (approximately 80). To track age-related changes in TCR beta repertoire diversity, the study relied on deep sequencing normalized with unique cDNA molecular identifiers. General study outcomes and caveats: Observed TCR beta diversity per million T cells fell roughly linearly with age, and a significant reduction was already apparent by age around 40. Bulk unsorted PBMC profiling prevented conclusive comparison of naive and antigen-experienced compartments. Estimates of total diversity based on one million sequenced T cells were regarded as lower bounds and as underestimates. The CMV infection status of donors was not known, potentially confounding age-related changes in expanded clonotypes. Compared with the aged group, the long-lived group had more naive CD4+ T cells, fewer expanded clones and increased TCR diversity, suggesting age selection. There was a strong correlation between observed TCR beta diversity and the percentage of naive T cells measured by flow cytometry.

The roughly 37 donors, aged about 6 to 95 years, were systemically healthy Caucasian individuals from Russia. Roughly 10 milliliters of peripheral blood were drawn from each donor into EDTA-treated Vacutainer tubes. PBMCs were isolated by Ficoll-Paque density-gradient centrifugation, with at least 6.5 million obtained per sample. Trizol reagent was used to extract total RNA from PBMCs, with at least 6 micrograms per sample. Naive CD45RAhigh/CD27high T cell percentages were measured by flow cytometry on a PBMC aliquot from every donor. The germline V gene provides CDR1 SGHRS and CDR2 YFSETQ. From the cysteine up to the phenylalanine, the CDR3 has a length of 16 residues. Only CDR3 DNA is held: 48 bases, read in frame from base 1. The protocol used for the library was 5' RACE. The second PCR ran for roughly 7 to 11 cycles and used a J-beta primer mix along with a sample-barcoded 5' primer. A unique molecular identifier was introduced onto each TCR beta cDNA molecule by a template-switch 5' adaptor carrying 12 random nucleotides. Each sample yielded at least 3 million CDR3-containing paired-end reads. All of the RNA was converted into first-strand cDNA using the Mint cDNA synthesis kit, with a TRBC-specific oligonucleotide serving as the primer. Following uracil-DNA glycosylase treatment, a first 18-cycle PCR with universal primers M1SS and BC2_uni_R was performed on all cDNA. Turning to the authors' computational methods: For normalization, 1 million high-quality reads, each with a distinct molecular identifier, were randomly selected from each sample. Reads sharing molecular identifiers were discarded rather than binned into consensus sequences. MiTCR, set to a Q25 quality threshold and the strictest error-elimination algorithm, was used for CDR3 identification, clonotype clustering and error correction. A nonparametric unseen species model with Euler transformation was used to estimate lower-bound total TCR beta diversity. TCRdb took the public reads, trimmed them with fastp at Q25, ran MiXCR for clone calling and kept in-frame beta chains. CDR3 protein sequences are deduplicated, and each keeps its most common genes and DNA. TCRdb's processing, not the study's, gives the V and J calls here. Recorded for this sample are over 1,500,000 distinct CDR3 sequences; 39% of them occurred a single time. More than 20% of the sample comes from the top ten.

Sequenced: blood. The sequence was collected from a human donor in good health. The chain couples TRBV5-1 to TRBJ1-2, with 12 bases aligning to TRBD1. DNA sequence: TGCGCCGGCAGCTTGGTCGGGACAGGGGGCTCTCCTGGCTACACCTTC. The translation is CAGSLVGTGGSPGYTF.